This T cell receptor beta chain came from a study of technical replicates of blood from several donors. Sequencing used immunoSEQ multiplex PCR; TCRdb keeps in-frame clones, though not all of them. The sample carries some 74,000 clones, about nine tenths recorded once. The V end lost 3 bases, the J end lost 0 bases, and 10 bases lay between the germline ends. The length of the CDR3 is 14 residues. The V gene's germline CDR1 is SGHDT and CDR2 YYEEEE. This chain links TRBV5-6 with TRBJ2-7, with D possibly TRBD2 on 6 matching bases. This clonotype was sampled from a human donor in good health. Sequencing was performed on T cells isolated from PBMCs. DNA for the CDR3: TGTGCCAGCAGCTATAGCGGAATCTCCTACGAGCAGTACTTC. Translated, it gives CASSYSGISYEQYF.